What follows is one T cell receptor beta chain and its context. Method: immunoSEQ multiplex PCR; TCRdb's copy keeps in-frame clones and lacks some. Among over 60,000 clones, 85% were seen once, and the ten largest hold roughly 5%. Germline CDR1 and CDR2: MNHEY and SVGAGI. Trimming took 7 bases from V and 6 from J; bases not matched to a gene: 9. CDR3 length: 13 residues. This record comes from a study of control samples from healthy donors and cancer patients. The rearrangement links TRBV6-5 to TRBJ2-7; 7 nucleotides agree with TRBD1. The material sequenced was blood. The clonotype originates from a man aged 35-49 years in good health. CDR3 nucleotide sequence: TGTGCCAGCAACCCACAGGGGATGGTCGAGCAGTACTTC. This encodes CASNPQGMVEQYF.